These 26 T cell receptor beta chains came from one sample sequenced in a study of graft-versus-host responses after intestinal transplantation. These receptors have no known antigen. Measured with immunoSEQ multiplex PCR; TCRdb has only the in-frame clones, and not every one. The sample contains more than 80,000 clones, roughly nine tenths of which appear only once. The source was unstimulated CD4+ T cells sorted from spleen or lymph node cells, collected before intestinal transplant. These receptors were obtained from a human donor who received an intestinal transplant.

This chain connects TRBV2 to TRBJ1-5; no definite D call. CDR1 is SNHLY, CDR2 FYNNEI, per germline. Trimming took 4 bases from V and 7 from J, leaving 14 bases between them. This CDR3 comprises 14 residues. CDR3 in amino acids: CASSGGGSGQPQHF. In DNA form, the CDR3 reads TGTGCCAGCAGTGGAGGAGGGTCGGGACAGCCCCAGCATTTT.

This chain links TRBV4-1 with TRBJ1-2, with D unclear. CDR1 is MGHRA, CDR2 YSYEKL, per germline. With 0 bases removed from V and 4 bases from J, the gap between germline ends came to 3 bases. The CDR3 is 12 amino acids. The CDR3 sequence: CASSQDSYGYTF. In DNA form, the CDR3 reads TGCGCCAGCAGCCAAGACAGCTATGGCTACACCTTC.

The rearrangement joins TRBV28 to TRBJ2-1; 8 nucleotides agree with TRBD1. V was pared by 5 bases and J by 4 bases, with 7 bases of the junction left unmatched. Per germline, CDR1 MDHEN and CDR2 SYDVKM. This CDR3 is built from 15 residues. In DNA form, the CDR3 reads TGTGCCAGCAGTCCCTTGGACAGGGCTTACAATGAGCAGTTCTTC. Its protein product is CASSPLDRAYNEQFF.

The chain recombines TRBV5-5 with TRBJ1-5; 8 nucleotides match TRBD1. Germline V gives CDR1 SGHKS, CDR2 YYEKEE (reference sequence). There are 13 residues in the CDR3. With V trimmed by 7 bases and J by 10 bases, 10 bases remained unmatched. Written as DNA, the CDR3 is TGTGCCAGCGCCCAGACAGGGGAAACTCCCCAGCATTTT. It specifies CASAQTGETPQHF.

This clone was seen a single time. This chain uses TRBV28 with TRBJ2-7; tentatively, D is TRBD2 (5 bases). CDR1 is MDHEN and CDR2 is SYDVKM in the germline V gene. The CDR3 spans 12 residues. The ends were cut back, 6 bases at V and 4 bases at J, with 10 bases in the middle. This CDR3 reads CASSPLAYEQYF. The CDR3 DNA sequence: TGTGCCAGCAGCCCCCTAGCTTACGAGCAGTACTTC. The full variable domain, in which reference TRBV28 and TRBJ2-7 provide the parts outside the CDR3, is DVKVTQSSRYLVKRTGEKVFLECVQDMDHENMFWYRQDPGLGLRLIYFSYDVKMKEKGDIPEGYSVSREKKERFSLILESASTNQTSMYLCASSPLAYEQYFGPGTRLTVT.

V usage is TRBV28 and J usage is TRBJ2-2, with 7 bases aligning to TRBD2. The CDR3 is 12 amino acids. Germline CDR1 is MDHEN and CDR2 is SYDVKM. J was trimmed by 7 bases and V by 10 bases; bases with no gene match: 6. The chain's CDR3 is CAMGGEIGELFF. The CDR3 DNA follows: TGTGCCATGGGGGGGGAAATCGGGGAGCTGTTTTTT.

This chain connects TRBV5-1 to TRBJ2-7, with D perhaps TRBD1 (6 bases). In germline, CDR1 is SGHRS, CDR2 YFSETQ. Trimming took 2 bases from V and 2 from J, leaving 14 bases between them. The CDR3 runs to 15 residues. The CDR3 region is CASSLLTGFPYEQYF. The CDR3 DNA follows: TGCGCCAGCAGCTTATTGACAGGATTTCCCTACGAGCAGTACTTC. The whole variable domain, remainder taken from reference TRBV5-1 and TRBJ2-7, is KAGVTQTPRYLIKTRGQQVTLSCSPISGHRSVSWYQQTPGQGLQFLFEYFSETQRNKGNFPGRFSGRQFSNSRSEMNVSTLELGDSALYLCASSLLTGFPYEQYFGPGTRLTVT.

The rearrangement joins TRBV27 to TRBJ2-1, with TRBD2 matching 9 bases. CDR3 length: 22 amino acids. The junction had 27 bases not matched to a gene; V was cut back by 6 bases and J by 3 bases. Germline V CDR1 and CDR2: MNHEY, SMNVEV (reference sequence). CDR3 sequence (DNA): TGTGCCAGCAGAAATAAGGGGCGGGGGAGGGGTAGCGGGAGAGGGAACTACAATGAGCAGTTCTTC. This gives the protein CASRNKGRGRGSGRGNYNEQFF.

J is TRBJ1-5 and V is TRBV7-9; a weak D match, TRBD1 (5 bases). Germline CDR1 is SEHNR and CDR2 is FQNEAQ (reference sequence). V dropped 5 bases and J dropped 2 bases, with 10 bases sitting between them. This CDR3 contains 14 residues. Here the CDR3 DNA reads TGTGCCAGCAGCCCAGGGTCAGGCAATCAGCCCCAGCATTTT. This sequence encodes CASSPGSGNQPQHF.

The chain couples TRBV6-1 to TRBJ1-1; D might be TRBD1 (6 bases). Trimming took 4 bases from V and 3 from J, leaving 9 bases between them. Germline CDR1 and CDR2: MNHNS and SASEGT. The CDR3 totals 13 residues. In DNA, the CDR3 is TGTGCCAGCAGTGCCGGACAGCACACTGAAGCTTTCTTT. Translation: CASSAGQHTEAFF.

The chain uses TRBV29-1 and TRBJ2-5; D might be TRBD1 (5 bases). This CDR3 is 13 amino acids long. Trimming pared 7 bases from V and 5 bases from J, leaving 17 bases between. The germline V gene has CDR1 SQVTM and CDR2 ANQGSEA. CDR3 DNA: TGCAGCGCCAACCTAGGGGTGGGGGAGACCCAGTACTTC. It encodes CSANLGVGETQYF.

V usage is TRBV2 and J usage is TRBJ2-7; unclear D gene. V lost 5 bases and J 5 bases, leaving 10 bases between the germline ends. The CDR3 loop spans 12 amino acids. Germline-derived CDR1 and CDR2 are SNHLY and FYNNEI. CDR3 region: CASSWRPNEQYF. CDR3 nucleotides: TGTGCCAGCAGTTGGCGGCCTAACGAGCAGTACTTC.

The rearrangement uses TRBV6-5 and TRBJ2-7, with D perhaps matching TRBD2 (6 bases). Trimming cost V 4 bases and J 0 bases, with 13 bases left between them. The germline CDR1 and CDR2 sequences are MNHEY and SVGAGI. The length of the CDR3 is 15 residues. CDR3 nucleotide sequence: TGTGCCAGCAGTTCCTCAGCCGGGAGCTCCTACGAGCAGTACTTC. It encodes CASSSSAGSSYEQYF.

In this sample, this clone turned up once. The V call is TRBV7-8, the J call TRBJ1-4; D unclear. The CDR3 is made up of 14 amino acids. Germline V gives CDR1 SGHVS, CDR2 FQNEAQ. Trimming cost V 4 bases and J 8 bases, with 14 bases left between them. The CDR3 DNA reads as TGTGCCAGCAGCTCCCCGGGAGTAGGGGAAAAACTGTTTTTT. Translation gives CASSSPGVGEKLFF.

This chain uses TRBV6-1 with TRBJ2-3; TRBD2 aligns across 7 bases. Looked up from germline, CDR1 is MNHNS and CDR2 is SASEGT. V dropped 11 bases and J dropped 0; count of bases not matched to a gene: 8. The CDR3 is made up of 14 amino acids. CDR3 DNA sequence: TGTGCCCTCGGGGAGGGCTTAAGCACAGATACGCAGTATTTT. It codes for CALGEGLSTDTQYF.

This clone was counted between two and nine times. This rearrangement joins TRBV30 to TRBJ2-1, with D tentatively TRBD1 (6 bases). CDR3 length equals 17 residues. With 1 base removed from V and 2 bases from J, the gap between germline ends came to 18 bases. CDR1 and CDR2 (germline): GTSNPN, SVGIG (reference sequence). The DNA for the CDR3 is TGTGCCTGGAGTGGGTCGATACAGGGATTCACCTACAATGAGCAGTTCTTC. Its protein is CAWSGSIQGFTYNEQFF. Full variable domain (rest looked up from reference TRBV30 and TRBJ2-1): SQTIHQWPATLVQPVGSPLSLECTVEGTSNPNLYWYRQAAGRGLQLLFYSVGIGQISSEVPQNLSASRPQDRQFILSSKKLLLSDSGFYLCAWSGSIQGFTYNEQFFGPGTRLTVL.

For the CDR3, the DNA is TGTGCCAGCAGAGGGACTAGCGGGGGGGGCGAGCAGTACTTC. This gives the protein CASRGTSGGGEQYF. This sequence joins TRBV2 and TRBJ2-7; TRBD2 matches at 16 bases. Germline-derived CDR1 and CDR2 are SNHLY and FYNNEI. J lost 6 bases, V lost 6 bases, and 2 bases had no gene match. The CDR3 spans 14 residues.

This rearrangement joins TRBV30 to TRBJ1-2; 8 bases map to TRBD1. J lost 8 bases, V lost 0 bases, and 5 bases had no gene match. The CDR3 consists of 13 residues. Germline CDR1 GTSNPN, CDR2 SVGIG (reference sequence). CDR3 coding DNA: TGTGCCTGGAGTGTTCCGTCAGGGGGCGGCTACACCTTC. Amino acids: CAWSVPSGGGYTF. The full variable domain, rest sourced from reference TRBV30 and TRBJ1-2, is SQTIHQWPATLVQPVGSPLSLECTVEGTSNPNLYWYRQAAGRGLQLLFYSVGIGQISSEVPQNLSASRPQDRQFILSSKKLLLSDSGFYLCAWSVPSGGGYTFGSGTRLTVV.

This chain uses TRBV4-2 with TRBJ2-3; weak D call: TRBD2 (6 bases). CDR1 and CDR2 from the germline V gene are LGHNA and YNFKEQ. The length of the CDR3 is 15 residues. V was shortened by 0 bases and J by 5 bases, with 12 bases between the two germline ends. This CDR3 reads CASSQDPGGGDTQYF. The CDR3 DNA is TGTGCCAGCAGCCAAGATCCCGGGGGTGGAGATACGCAGTATTTT.

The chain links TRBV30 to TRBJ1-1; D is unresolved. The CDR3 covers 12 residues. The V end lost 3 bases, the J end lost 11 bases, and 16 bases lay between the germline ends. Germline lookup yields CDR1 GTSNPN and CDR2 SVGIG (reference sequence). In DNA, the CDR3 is TGTGCCTGGAGCCTTCCCCCCCTTGCGGCTTTCTTT. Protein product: CAWSLPPLAAFF.

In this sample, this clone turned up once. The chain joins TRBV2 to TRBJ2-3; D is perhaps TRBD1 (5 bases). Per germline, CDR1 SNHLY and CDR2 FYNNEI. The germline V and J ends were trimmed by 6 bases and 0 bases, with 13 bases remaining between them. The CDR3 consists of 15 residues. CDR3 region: CASRDQGISTDTQYF. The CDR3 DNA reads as TGTGCCAGCAGAGATCAGGGCATCAGCACAGATACGCAGTATTTT.

This CDR3 reads CASSELVTGGALFSGNTIYF. The CDR3 bases are TGTGCCAGCAGTGAATTGGTGACAGGGGGCGCATTATTCTCTGGAAACACCATATATTTT. This rearrangement joins TRBV6-1 to TRBJ1-3; 10 bases line up with TRBD1. Germline CDR1 MNHNS, CDR2 SASEGT. The CDR3 runs 20 residues. J gave up 0 bases and V 2 bases, and 13 bases lay outside the gene matches.

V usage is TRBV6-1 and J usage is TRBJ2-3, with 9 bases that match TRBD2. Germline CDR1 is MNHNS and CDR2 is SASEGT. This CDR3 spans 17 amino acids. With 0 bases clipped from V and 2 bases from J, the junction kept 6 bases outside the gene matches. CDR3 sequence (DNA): TGTGCCAGCAGTGAAGCATCAGGCGGGGGGGCCACAGATACGCAGTATTTT. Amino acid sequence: CASSEASGGGATDTQYF.

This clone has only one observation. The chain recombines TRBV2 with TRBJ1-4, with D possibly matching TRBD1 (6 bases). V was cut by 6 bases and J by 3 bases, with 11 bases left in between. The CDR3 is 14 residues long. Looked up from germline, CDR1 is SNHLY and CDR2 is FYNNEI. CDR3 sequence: CASSRTEPNEKLFF. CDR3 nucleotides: TGTGCCAGCAGCAGGACAGAGCCTAATGAAAAACTGTTTTTT.

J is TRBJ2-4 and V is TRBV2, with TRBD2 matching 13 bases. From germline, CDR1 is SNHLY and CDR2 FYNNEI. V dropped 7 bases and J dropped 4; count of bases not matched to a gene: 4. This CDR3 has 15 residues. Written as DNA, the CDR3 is TGTGCCAGCACCCCGGGACTAGCGGGGAAAAACATTCAGTACTTC. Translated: CASTPGLAGKNIQYF.

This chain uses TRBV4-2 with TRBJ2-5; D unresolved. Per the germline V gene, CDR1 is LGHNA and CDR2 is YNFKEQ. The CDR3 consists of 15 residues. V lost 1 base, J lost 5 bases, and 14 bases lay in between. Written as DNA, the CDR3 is TGTGCCAGCAGCCAAGTTAGTACGGAGTCGGAGACCCAGTACTTC. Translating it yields CASSQVSTESETQYF.